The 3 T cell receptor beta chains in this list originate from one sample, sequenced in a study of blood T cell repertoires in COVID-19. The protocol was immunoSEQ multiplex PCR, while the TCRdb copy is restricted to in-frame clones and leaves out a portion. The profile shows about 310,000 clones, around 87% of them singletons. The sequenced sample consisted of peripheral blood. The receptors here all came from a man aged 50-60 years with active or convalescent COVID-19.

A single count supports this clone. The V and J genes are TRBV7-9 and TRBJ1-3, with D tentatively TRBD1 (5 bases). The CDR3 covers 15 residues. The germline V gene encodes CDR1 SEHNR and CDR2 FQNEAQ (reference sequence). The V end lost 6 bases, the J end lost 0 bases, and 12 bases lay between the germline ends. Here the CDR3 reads CASRDTYFSGNTIYF. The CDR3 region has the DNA TGTGCCAGCAGGGACACCTACTTCTCTGGAAACACCATATATTTT. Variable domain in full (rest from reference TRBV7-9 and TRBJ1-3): DTGVSQNPRHKITKRGQNVTFRCDPISEHNRLYWYRQTLGQGPEFLTYFQNEAQLEKSRLLSDRFSAERPKGSFSTLEIQRTEQGDSAMYLCASRDTYFSGNTIYFGEGSWLTVV.

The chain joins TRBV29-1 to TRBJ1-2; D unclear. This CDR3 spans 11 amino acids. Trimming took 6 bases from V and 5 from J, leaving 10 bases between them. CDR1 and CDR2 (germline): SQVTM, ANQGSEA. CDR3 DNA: TGCAGCGTGACTTTACTGTATGGCTACACCTTC. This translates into CSVTLLYGYTF.

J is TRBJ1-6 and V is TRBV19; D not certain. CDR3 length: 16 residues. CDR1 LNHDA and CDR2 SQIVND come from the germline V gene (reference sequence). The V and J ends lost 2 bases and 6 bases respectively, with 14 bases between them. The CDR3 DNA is TGTGCCAGTAGTATAATCGAGGGATCCGGTAATTCACCCCTCCACTTT. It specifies CASSIIEGSGNSPLHF.